The rows below give T cell receptor beta chains drawn from one sample of a study of cytomegalovirus exposure and HLA in healthy donors. Repertoires were generated with immunoSEQ multiplex PCR, while TCRdb's copy carries only in-frame clones and drops some. The sample holds about 190,000 clones, around 84% seen once. Sequencing was performed on PBMCs. The receptors come from a woman between 50 and 59 years old in good health and CMV-seropositive. Each CDR3 is given with its conserved first and last residue. Fields, in order: clone size, J gene, D gene, CDR3 length, V gene, CDR3 protein, CDR3 DNA. The D gene is left open where the match is weak. The listing skips clone size in some rows; elsewhere it reads once, few, many or a size class.

clone size: few
J gene: TRBJ2-3
D gene: TRBD2
CDR3 length: 18
V gene: TRBV4-1
CDR3 protein: CASSQVGASGGSPDTQYF
CDR3 DNA: TGCGCCAGCAGCCAGGTGGGGGCTAGCGGGGGGTCGCCAGATACGCAGTATTTT

clone size: few
J gene: TRBJ2-7
D gene: TRBD1
CDR3 length: 14
V gene: TRBV6-5
CDR3 protein: CASSRDSNSYEQYF
CDR3 DNA: TGTGCCAGCAGCAGGGACAGTAACTCCTACGAGCAGTACTTC

clone size: .
J gene: TRBJ2-5
D gene: .
CDR3 length: 14
V gene: TRBV4-1
CDR3 protein: CASSQDPDQETQYF
CDR3 DNA: TGCGCCAGCAGCCAAGACCCGGACCAAGAGACCCAGTACTTC

clone size: .
J gene: TRBJ1-3
D gene: .
CDR3 length: 15
V gene: TRBV2
CDR3 protein: CASSEGSLSGNTIYF
CDR3 DNA: TGTGCCAGCAGTGAAGGGAGCCTCTCTGGAAACACCATATATTTT

clone size: .
J gene: TRBJ2-2
D gene: .
CDR3 length: 15
V gene: TRBV7-9
CDR3 protein: CSSSLDWTNTGELFF
CDR3 DNA: TGTTCCAGCAGCTTAGACTGGACTAACACCGGGGAGCTGTTTTTT

clone size: .
J gene: TRBJ2-7
D gene: TRBD2
CDR3 length: 17
V gene: TRBV28
CDR3 protein: CASSLPTSGGPSYEQYF
CDR3 DNA: TGTGCCAGCAGTTTACCGACTAGCGGGGGCCCATCATACGAGCAGTACTTC

clone size: .
J gene: TRBJ1-2
D gene: .
CDR3 length: 13
V gene: TRBV7-9
CDR3 protein: CASSLETRSGYTF
CDR3 DNA: TGTGCCAGCAGCTTAGAGACGAGGAGCGGCTACACCTTC

clone size: .
J gene: TRBJ2-5
D gene: TRBD2
CDR3 length: 14
V gene: TRBV5-4
CDR3 protein: CASSVGGDQETQYF
CDR3 DNA: TGTGCCAGCAGCGTGGGGGGGGACCAAGAGACCCAGTACTTC

clone size: .
J gene: TRBJ2-3
D gene: .
CDR3 length: 14
V gene: TRBV19
CDR3 protein: CASSRLGSTDTQYF
CDR3 DNA: TGTGCCAGTAGTCGATTGGGCAGCACAGATACGCAGTATTTT

clone size: .
J gene: TRBJ2-3
D gene: TRBD2
CDR3 length: 16
V gene: TRBV5-5
CDR3 protein: CASSPLRGAITDTQYF
CDR3 DNA: TGTGCCAGCAGCCCTTTGCGGGGGGCCATCACAGATACGCAGTATTTT

clone size: .
J gene: TRBJ2-5
D gene: TRBD2
CDR3 length: 14
V gene: TRBV2
CDR3 protein: CASMPGGPVETQYF
CDR3 DNA: TGTGCCAGCATGCCGGGGGGGCCAGTTGAGACCCAGTACTTC

clone size: .
J gene: TRBJ1-1
D gene: .
CDR3 length: 12
V gene: TRBV29-1
CDR3 protein: CSIVEGYTEALF
CDR3 DNA: TGCAGCATTGTGGAGGGTTACACTGAAGCTCTCTTT

clone size: once
J gene: TRBJ2-3
D gene: TRBD1
CDR3 length: 16
V gene: TRBV6-1
CDR3 protein: CASSGERPQGADTQYF
CDR3 DNA: TGTGCCAGCAGTGGAGAGCGCCCGCAGGGGGCAGATACGCAGTATTTT

clone size: .
J gene: TRBJ1-2
D gene: TRBD1
CDR3 length: 15
V gene: TRBV6-1
CDR3 protein: CASSTSGQGSYGYTF
CDR3 DNA: TGTGCCAGCAGCACCTCCGGACAGGGCAGCTATGGCTACACCTTC

clone size: .
J gene: TRBJ2-7
D gene: .
CDR3 length: 14
V gene: TRBV7-9
CDR3 protein: CASSLGGPSDEQYF
CDR3 DNA: TGTGCCAGCAGCTTAGGAGGGCCCTCGGACGAGCAGTACTTC

clone size: .
J gene: TRBJ2-3
D gene: TRBD2
CDR3 length: 16
V gene: TRBV5-6
CDR3 protein: CASSLFGGGGTDTQYF
CDR3 DNA: TGTGCCAGCAGCTTGTTCGGCGGGGGGGGCACAGATACGCAGTATTTT

clone size: .
J gene: TRBJ2-7
D gene: .
CDR3 length: 16
V gene: TRBV7-9
CDR3 protein: CASSLGGGGSSGEQYF
CDR3 DNA: TGTGCCAGCAGCTTAGGAGGAGGTGGCAGTTCGGGAGAGCAGTACTTC

clone size: .
J gene: TRBJ1-2
D gene: .
CDR3 length: 15
V gene: TRBV6-1
CDR3 protein: CASSEEAQAVYGYTF
CDR3 DNA: TGTGCCAGCAGTGAAGAGGCCCAGGCCGTCTATGGCTACACCTTC

clone size: .
J gene: TRBJ2-7
D gene: TRBD1
CDR3 length: 15
V gene: TRBV4-2
CDR3 protein: CASSQEATGNYEQYF
CDR3 DNA: TGTGCCAGCAGCCAAGAAGCGACAGGGAACTACGAGCAGTACTTC

clone size: once
J gene: TRBJ1-3
D gene: TRBD1
CDR3 length: 12
V gene: TRBV28
CDR3 protein: CASLTGWDTIYF
CDR3 DNA: TGTGCCAGTTTGACAGGGTGGGACACCATATATTTT

clone size: .
J gene: TRBJ2-7
D gene: TRBD2
CDR3 length: 16
V gene: TRBV5-4
CDR3 protein: CASSLGGLAGSYEQYF
CDR3 DNA: TGTGCCAGCAGCCTTGGGGGACTAGCGGGGTCCTACGAGCAGTACTTC

clone size: .
J gene: TRBJ1-1
D gene: TRBD1
CDR3 length: 14
V gene: TRBV28
CDR3 protein: CASNSGGTGTEAFF
CDR3 DNA: TGTGCCAGCAACTCAGGGGGCACGGGCACTGAAGCTTTCTTT

clone size: .
J gene: TRBJ1-2
D gene: .
CDR3 length: 16
V gene: TRBV5-5
CDR3 protein: CASSPEPLPRDYGYTF
CDR3 DNA: TGTGCCAGCAGCCCTGAGCCCCTACCACGGGACTATGGCTACACCTTC

clone size: .
J gene: TRBJ2-7
D gene: .
CDR3 length: 10
V gene: TRBV29-1
CDR3 protein: CSVYRETQYF
CDR3 DNA: TGCAGCGTTTACAGGGAAACTCAGTACTTC

clone size: .
J gene: TRBJ2-3
D gene: TRBD1
CDR3 length: 15
V gene: TRBV5-1
CDR3 protein: CASSLAGGWTDTQYF
CDR3 DNA: TGCGCCAGCAGCCTCGCAGGGGGCTGGACAGATACGCAGTATTTT

clone size: .
J gene: TRBJ1-1
D gene: .
CDR3 length: 14
V gene: TRBV10-3
CDR3 protein: CASLPRVSSTEAFF
CDR3 DNA: TGTGCCTCACTGCCTCGGGTTAGTAGCACTGAAGCTTTCTTT

clone size: .
J gene: TRBJ2-3
D gene: .
CDR3 length: 14
V gene: TRBV6-5
CDR3 protein: CASSYWQGGDTQYF
CDR3 DNA: TGTGCCAGCAGTTATTGGCAGGGGGGAGATACGCAGTATTTT

clone size: .
J gene: TRBJ2-7
D gene: TRBD2
CDR3 length: 15
V gene: TRBV6-4
CDR3 protein: CASILGGGGAGEQYF
CDR3 DNA: TGTGCCAGCATTCTTGGCGGCGGGGGGGCCGGCGAGCAGTACTTC

clone size: .
J gene: TRBJ2-7
D gene: .
CDR3 length: 13
V gene: TRBV21-1
CDR3 protein: CASSKYGAYEQYF
CDR3 DNA: TGTGCCAGCAGCAAGTATGGGGCGTACGAGCAGTACTTC

clone size: .
J gene: TRBJ2-2
D gene: .
CDR3 length: 13
V gene: TRBV5-1
CDR3 protein: CASSPANTGELFF
CDR3 DNA: TGCGCCAGCAGCCCCGCGAACACCGGGGAGCTGTTTTTT

clone size: .
J gene: TRBJ1-1
D gene: .
CDR3 length: 11
V gene: TRBV7-2
CDR3 protein: CASSFQDEAFF
CDR3 DNA: TGTGCCAGCAGCTTCCAGGATGAAGCTTTCTTT

clone size: .
J gene: TRBJ1-4
D gene: .
CDR3 length: 14
V gene: TRBV14
CDR3 protein: CASSSQGISEKLFF
CDR3 DNA: TGTGCCAGCAGCTCCCAGGGAATCAGTGAAAAACTGTTTTTT

clone size: few
J gene: TRBJ2-1
D gene: TRBD1
CDR3 length: 15
V gene: TRBV7-2
CDR3 protein: CASSFPGTGGNEQFF
CDR3 DNA: TGTGCCAGCAGCTTTCCCGGGACAGGGGGTAATGAGCAGTTCTTC

clone size: .
J gene: TRBJ2-1
D gene: .
CDR3 length: 11
V gene: TRBV29-1
CDR3 protein: CSVSRIDEQFF
CDR3 DNA: TGCAGCGTTTCGAGGATAGATGAGCAGTTCTTC

clone size: few
J gene: TRBJ2-5
D gene: .
CDR3 length: 15
V gene: TRBV5-4
CDR3 protein: CASSGGLRNQETQYF
CDR3 DNA: TGTGCCAGCAGCGGGGGACTGCGGAATCAAGAGACCCAGTACTTC

clone size: .
J gene: TRBJ1-5
D gene: TRBD1
CDR3 length: 16
V gene: TRBV5-1
CDR3 protein: CASSFNPGQGNQPQHF
CDR3 DNA: TGCGCCAGCAGCTTTAACCCGGGACAGGGCAATCAGCCCCAGCATTTT

clone size: .
J gene: TRBJ1-5
D gene: TRBD1
CDR3 length: 17
V gene: TRBV6-1
CDR3 protein: CASSDRDSLVRNQPQHF
CDR3 DNA: TGTGCCAGCAGTGATCGGGACAGTCTGGTGAGGAATCAGCCCCAGCATTTT

clone size: .
J gene: TRBJ2-1
D gene: .
CDR3 length: 14
V gene: TRBV9
CDR3 protein: CASSVRGSYNEQFF
CDR3 DNA: TGTGCCAGCAGCGTGAGGGGGTCCTACAATGAGCAGTTCTTC

clone size: .
J gene: TRBJ1-5
D gene: .
CDR3 length: 11
V gene: TRBV6-5
CDR3 protein: CASTSGQPQHF
CDR3 DNA: TGTGCCAGCACGAGTGGTCAGCCCCAGCATTTT

clone size: .
J gene: TRBJ2-3
D gene: .
CDR3 length: 15
V gene: TRBV9
CDR3 protein: CASSVTGTSTDTQYF
CDR3 DNA: TGTGCCAGCAGCGTAACGGGGACTAGCACAGATACGCAGTATTTT

clone size: .
J gene: TRBJ2-3
D gene: .
CDR3 length: 10
V gene: TRBV28
CDR3 protein: CASSLDTQYF
CDR3 DNA: TGTGCCAGCAGTCTAGATACGCAGTATTTT

clone size: .
J gene: TRBJ2-5
D gene: TRBD2
CDR3 length: 16
V gene: TRBV6-5
CDR3 protein: CASSYSLAGESETQYF
CDR3 DNA: TGTGCCAGCAGTTACAGCCTAGCGGGGGAATCGGAGACCCAGTACTTC

clone size: .
J gene: TRBJ2-7
D gene: TRBD1
CDR3 length: 12
V gene: TRBV6-1
CDR3 protein: CAISDRGNEQYF
CDR3 DNA: TGTGCCATTTCGGACAGGGGTAACGAGCAGTACTTC

clone size: .
J gene: TRBJ2-1
D gene: TRBD1
CDR3 length: 15
V gene: TRBV2
CDR3 protein: CASSRDRGGFNEQFF
CDR3 DNA: TGTGCCAGCAGTCGGGACAGGGGAGGCTTCAATGAGCAGTTCTTC

clone size: .
J gene: TRBJ1-6
D gene: .
CDR3 length: 14
V gene: TRBV9
CDR3 protein: CASSVVGGNSPLHF
CDR3 DNA: TGTGCCAGCAGCGTAGTGGGGGGTAATTCACCCCTCCACTTT

clone size: many
J gene: TRBJ2-7
D gene: .
CDR3 length: 13
V gene: TRBV6-1
CDR3 protein: CASSQGPVVEQYF
CDR3 DNA: TGTGCCAGCAGTCAGGGCCCCGTAGTAGAGCAGTACTTC

clone size: .
J gene: TRBJ1-2
D gene: TRBD1
CDR3 length: 14
V gene: TRBV25-1
CDR3 protein: CASSLLGQGNGYTF
CDR3 DNA: TGTGCCAGCAGCCTTTTGGGACAGGGGAATGGCTACACCTTC

clone size: .
J gene: TRBJ2-7
D gene: TRBD2
CDR3 length: 15
V gene: TRBV5-4
CDR3 protein: CASSPGLAGSYEQYF
CDR3 DNA: TGTGCCAGCAGCCCAGGACTAGCGGGGTCCTACGAGCAGTACTTC

clone size: .
J gene: TRBJ1-5
D gene: TRBD1
CDR3 length: 15
V gene: TRBV27
CDR3 protein: CASSPTTGGHQPQHF
CDR3 DNA: TGTGCCAGCAGTCCCACCACAGGGGGCCATCAGCCCCAGCATTTT

clone size: .
J gene: TRBJ2-7
D gene: TRBD1
CDR3 length: 14
V gene: TRBV7-8
CDR3 protein: CASSLRDRESEQYF
CDR3 DNA: TGTGCCAGCAGCTTGCGGGACAGGGAATCGGAGCAGTACTTC